Each of the 24 T cell receptor beta chains below was sequenced from the same sample in a study of cytotoxic CD8 clonotypes in ibrutinib-treated CLL. Assay used: immunoSEQ multiplex PCR; TCRdb lists only in-frame clones, some missing. Of around 300,000 clones listed, around four fifths are singletons. The sequences come from PBMCs, collected before ibrutinib treatment. Source of these receptors: a human donor with chronic lymphocytic leukemia.

J is TRBJ2-5 and V is TRBV2, with TRBD1 identical over 11 bases. Germline V gives CDR1 SNHLY, CDR2 FYNNEI. This CDR3 is built from 14 residues. V shed 6 bases, J shed 5 bases, and the junction held 5 bases outside the gene matches. DNA of the CDR3: TGTGCCAGCAGACGGGACAGGGGGGTGGAGACCCAGTACTTC. Protein product: CASRRDRGVETQYF.

The chain carries TRBV5-6 and TRBJ2-7; 9 bases match TRBD1. CDR3 length: 14 residues. V dropped 4 bases and J dropped 3; count of bases not matched to a gene: 5. Germline assignment: CDR1 SGHDT and CDR2 YYEEEE. Here the CDR3 reads CASSQTGGDYEQYF. The CDR3 DNA reads TGTGCCAGCAGCCAGACAGGGGGAGACTACGAGCAGTACTTC. The entire variable domain, with the rest obtained from reference TRBV5-6 and TRBJ2-7, is as follows: DAGVTQSPTHLIKTRGQQVTLRCSPKSGHDTVSWYQQALGQGPQFIFQYYEEEERQRGNFPDRFSGHQFPNYSSELNVNALLLGDSALYLCASSQTGGDYEQYFGPGTRLTVT.

The table lists this clone with a count of one. The chain combines TRBV16 with TRBJ1-2; D is undetermined. V shed 2 bases and J shed 5 bases, with 9 bases lying between them. Germline CDR1 and CDR2: KGHSY and FQNENV. This CDR3 is 13 amino acids long. The CDR3 loop reads CASSQISEYGYTF. The CDR3 DNA follows: TGTGCCAGCAGCCAAATTTCGGAATATGGCTACACCTTC.

The chain has TRBV4-1 and TRBJ2-7; D might be TRBD2 (5 bases). The V end was cut by 5 bases, the J end by 2 bases, with 19 bases between. The V gene's germline CDR1 is MGHRA and CDR2 YSYEKL. This CDR3 is 16 amino acids long. The CDR3 is CASSLVKDGGAYEQYF. CDR3 sequence (DNA): TGCGCCAGCAGCTTAGTTAAGGACGGAGGAGCCTACGAGCAGTACTTC.

The chain joins TRBV5-1 to TRBJ2-3; no clear D gene. In germline, CDR1 is SGHRS, CDR2 YFSETQ. This CDR3 has 16 residues. With 4 bases removed from V and 0 bases from J, the gap between germline ends came to 15 bases. The CDR3 region is CASSPFGPASTDTQYF. The CDR3 DNA is TGCGCCAGCAGCCCCTTCGGCCCAGCTAGCACAGATACGCAGTATTTT.

This clone was observed a few times. The rearrangement links TRBV27 to TRBJ2-1, with a possible D match to TRBD2 (5 bases). The CDR3 spans 14 residues. Between the trimmed V and J ends, which lost 0 bases and 5 bases, there was a span of 8 bases. Germline V CDR1 and CDR2: MNHEY, SMNVEV (reference sequence). The CDR3 DNA sequence: TGTGCCAGCAGTTTATCTAGCGTTGACAATGAGCAGTTCTTC. Protein sequence: CASSLSSVDNEQFF.

V is TRBV28 and J is TRBJ1-2; D is unresolved. Germline V gives CDR1 MDHEN, CDR2 SYDVKM. The CDR3 runs to 17 residues. The V end was cut by 3 bases, the J end by 7 bases, with 24 bases between. CDR3 in DNA: TGTGCCAGCAGTTTTGGGGTGTTAGGACTCGAGAAAGCTGGCTACACCTTC. Residues: CASSFGVLGLEKAGYTF.

V gene TRBV11-2 combines with J gene TRBJ2-1, with 11 bases aligning to TRBD2. Per the germline V gene, CDR1 is SGHAT and CDR2 is FQNNGV. The CDR3 has 14 residues. The junction had 5 bases not matched to a gene; V was cut back by 10 bases and J by 3 bases. The DNA for the CDR3 is TGTGCCATTAAGGGACTAGCGGACTACAATGAGCAGTTCTTC. It specifies CAIKGLADYNEQFF.

The chain employs TRBV9 and TRBJ2-2, with 12 bases that match TRBD2. The V and J ends lost 7 bases and 5 bases, in that order; junction bases with no gene match: 3. This CDR3 has 14 amino acids. Per the germline V gene, CDR1 is SGDLS and CDR2 is YYNGEE. The CDR3 loop reads CASSLAGGTGELFF. The CDR3 bases are TGTGCCAGCTCGCTAGCGGGAGGGACCGGGGAGCTGTTTTTT.

The chain carries TRBV2 and TRBJ2-3; D is undetermined. Germline loops: CDR1 SNHLY, CDR2 FYNNEI. The CDR3 spans 13 residues. V was pared by 1 base and J by 6 bases, with 8 bases between. The CDR3 loop reads CASSEVAFDTQYF. CDR3 coding DNA: TGTGCCAGCAGTGAAGTCGCTTTTGATACGCAGTATTTT.

The rearrangement links TRBV15 to TRBJ1-4, with D uncertain. Germline loops: CDR1 LNHNV, CDR2 YYDKDF (reference sequence). The CDR3 consists of 14 residues. The V gene lost 1 base and the J gene lost 5 bases, with 8 bases spanning the gap. CDR3 nucleotide sequence: TGTGCCACCAGCAGAGCCGTCGGAAATGAAAAACTGTTTTTT. Translating it yields CATSRAVGNEKLFF.

The chain combines TRBV14 with TRBJ1-1; maybe TRBD1 (6 bases). The CDR3 has 17 residues. The V end lost 4 bases, the J end lost 0 bases, and 18 bases lay between the germline ends. Germline lookup yields CDR1 SGHDN and CDR2 FVKESK. The CDR3 DNA reads as TGTGCCAGCAGCCGCCAAGGGGGATCGGAACTGAACACTGAAGCTTTCTTT. Its protein is CASSRQGGSELNTEAFF.

The J gene is TRBJ2-5, the V gene TRBV6-1; D is unclear. Per germline, CDR1 MNHNS and CDR2 SASEGT. The CDR3 runs to 13 residues. The V and J ends lost 1 base and 7 bases respectively, with 10 bases between them. In DNA form, the CDR3 reads TGTGCCAGCAGTGAAGAGCCTCCCGGGACCCAGTACTTC. It translates to CASSEEPPGTQYF.

CDR3 sequence: CAWTPRWGQGPNQPQHF. The DNA for the CDR3 is TGTGCCTGGACTCCCCGCTGGGGACAGGGCCCTAATCAGCCCCAGCATTTT. The chain employs TRBV30 and TRBJ1-5; 9 bases fit TRBD1. CDR1 and CDR2 (germline): GTSNPN, SVGIG (reference sequence). This CDR3 region has 17 residues. Trimming cost V 4 bases and J 4 bases; bases outside gene matches: 14.

The gene calls are TRBV27 and TRBJ2-3; 10 nucleotides line up with TRBD2. Germline trimming cut 5 bases from V and 2 bases from J; bases unmatched to any gene: 4. The CDR3 loop spans 15 amino acids. Germline V lookup: CDR1 MNHEY, CDR2 SMNVEV (reference sequence). DNA for the CDR3: TGTGCCAGCAGTAGAAGCGGGAGGGTCACAGATACGCAGTATTTT. Its protein is CASSRSGRVTDTQYF.

This clone was counted once. The genes are TRBV19 and TRBJ2-7; D may be TRBD2 (6 bases). The ends were cut back, 6 bases at V and 0 bases at J, with 15 bases in the middle. CDR1 is LNHDA and CDR2 is SQIVND in the germline V gene (reference sequence). CDR3 size: 15 residues. CDR3 amino acids: CASRPGVSISYEQYF. In DNA form, the CDR3 reads TGTGCCAGTAGACCGGGAGTCAGCATCTCCTACGAGCAGTACTTC.

This clone was seen only once. The chain links TRBV6-5 to TRBJ2-1; TRBD2 agrees at 7 bases. CDR1 and CDR2 (germline): MNHEY, SVGAGI. The CDR3 is 14 amino acids. J gave up 8 bases and V 5 bases, and 9 bases lay outside the gene matches. The CDR3 DNA sequence: TGTGCCAGCAGTCGCGCGGGAGTTTTGTATGAGCAGTTCTTC. Translated: CASSRAGVLYEQFF.

J is TRBJ2-7 and V is TRBV6-1; D remains unclear. CDR3 length equals 11 residues. In germline, CDR1 is MNHNS, CDR2 SASEGT. Trimming shortened V by 11 bases and J by 2 bases, and 10 bases separated the two germline ends. The CDR3 nucleotides read TGTGCCGTAAGTAGTGCCTACGAGCAGTACTTC. It encodes CAVSSAYEQYF.

The V call is TRBV6-1, the J call TRBJ2-2; 14 bases map to TRBD2. The ends lost 10 bases at V and 6 bases at J; junction bases unmatched: 7. Germline-derived CDR1 and CDR2 are MNHNS and SASEGT. The CDR3 runs to 15 residues. This CDR3 is CATLGLAGASGELFF. Written as DNA, the CDR3 is TGTGCCACCTTGGGACTAGCGGGAGCGTCCGGGGAGCTGTTTTTT.

This chain uses TRBV29-1 with TRBJ1-2; D is unresolved. CDR3 length: 12 amino acids. Trimming stripped 3 bases from V and 4 bases from J, with 9 bases between. CDR1 is SQVTM, CDR2 ANQGSEA, per germline. The CDR3 loop is CSVESSLYGYTF. CDR3 sequence (DNA): TGCAGCGTTGAGTCCAGCCTCTATGGCTACACCTTC.

The rearrangement joins TRBV7-3 to TRBJ2-7; TRBD1 might be the D (6 bases). V lost 5 bases and J lost 3, with 11 bases in between. The CDR3 is 13 amino acids. Germline CDR1 and CDR2: SGHTA and FQGTGA. DNA for the CDR3: TGTGCCAGCAGCAAGGACAGAAGCTACGAGCAGTACTTC. It yields the protein CASSKDRSYEQYF.

This CDR3 reads CASSPNVDGSSYEQYF. The CDR3, as DNA: TGTGCCAGCAGCCCGAACGTGGACGGGAGCTCCTACGAGCAGTACTTC. The gene calls are TRBV9 and TRBJ2-7, with D possibly TRBD2 on 6 matching bases. Trimming removed 4 bases from V and 0 bases from J, with 17 bases in between. Germline V gene data show CDR1 as SGDLS and CDR2 as YYNGEE. The CDR3 spans 16 residues.

The chain links TRBV29-1 to TRBJ1-2, with a possible D match to TRBD1 (6 bases). The CDR3 is made up of 14 amino acids. V lost 3 bases, J lost 2 bases, and 13 bases lay in between. The germline V gene has CDR1 SQVTM and CDR2 ANQGSEA. CDR3 DNA sequence: TGCAGCGTTGAGTATCGGGGGGCAAACTATGGCTACACCTTC. It encodes CSVEYRGANYGYTF.

The CDR3 DNA is TGTGCCATCAGTGAGTGGAGGGTTTCTGGGGCCAACGTCCTGACTTTC. Protein: CAISEWRVSGANVLTF. The chain links TRBV10-3 to TRBJ2-6, with TRBD2 as a possible D gene (6 bases). Germline V gene data show CDR1 as ENHRY and CDR2 as SYGVKD. Trimming stripped 1 base from V and 1 base from J, with 8 bases between. The CDR3 runs to 16 residues.